This T cell receptor (beta chain) emerged from a study of beta chain features in type 1 diabetes (dated 2018 in TCRdb). Background for the entire study: No differences in mean age, gender distribution, total cell number or subset yield were found between patients and healthy donors. Naive and central memory subsets were obtained from all 30 or so donors, but regulatory and stem cell-like memory subsets were isolated from only 8 patients and roughly 8 healthy donors. In the study, recently diagnosed type 1 diabetes patients and matched healthy donors were compared on the TCRB repertoires of their sorted circulating CD4+ T cell subsets. A total of roughly 100 million sorted cells were examined across all samples, and RNA yield correlated strongly with the number of cells per subset. Paper-wide results and their limitations: Type 1 diabetes patients showed a moderate but significant shortening of TCRB CDR3 length in all four CD4+ subsets. Shorter templates might have been favored by PCR, but patient and control samples were amplified and corrected together, so both groups would have been affected equally by any skew. Patients with type 1 diabetes made fewer insertions and deleted more nucleotides at VDJ recombination sites, implying thymic rearrangement abnormalities. Only small numbers of individuals were included in the HLA sub-analyses, which left unresolved whether HLA type had any influence on TCRB rearrangement. Naive, central memory and regulatory TCRB repertoires appeared to be more alike among patients than among healthy donors. Because cDNA was sequenced instead of genomic DNA, highly expressing activated cells could be over-represented, though the groups showed no difference in activation or CD3 levels.

The High Capacity cDNA Reverse Transcription Kit was used to reverse transcribe all of the isolated RNA, meaning that expressed TCRB transcripts were what got sequenced. Naive, central memory and regulatory T cell samples underwent deep immunoSEQ sequencing, averaging around 4 million total reads per sample. After sorted cells were lysed in RLT buffer, RNA was extracted with DNase-treated RNeasy Micro or Mini kits, with the choice depending on cell number. To prevent cross-contamination, each cell subset was processed individually, whereas patient and healthy donor samples were processed jointly. TCRB sequences were amplified from cDNA with the immunoSEQ multiplex PCR, producing 87-bp fragments spanning the CDR3 region. The amplicons were sequenced using the Illumina HiSeq platform. The published analysis was carried out like this. PCR bias was computationally corrected using synthetic template baselines, reads within Hamming distance 2 were collapsed, and singletons that could not be merged were discarded. By aligning reads against IMGT, V, D and J genes, CDR3 length, and insertions or deletions at six rearrangement sites were assigned. Within each subset, clonotype counts were normalized to the number of sorted cells before true diversity and Gini coefficients were calculated with the tcR R package. The overlap coefficient, calculated on TCRB nucleotide sequences, was used to quantify repertoire sharing. As a proxy for the pre-selection repertoire, out-of-frame TCRB sequences from naive cells were analyzed. TCRdb carries this immuneACCESS record with in-frame sequences only. Its versions omit some clonotypes, under half of them owing to an unresolved V gene in the studies checked, with the rest unexplained. For V, J and clone size, that table is used; D and trimming come from the DNA. The sample contains hundreds of thousands of clones, roughly a sixth of them found a single time. Under 0.095% of the sample is in the top ten clones.

A single peripheral blood draw of approximately 0.11 L on average was collected from each donor into heparinised tubes. Naive, central memory, regulatory and stem cell-like memory CD4+ T cells were sorted on a BD FACSAria II using a panel including CD45RO, CCR7, CD25, CD127, CD95 and CD27. Every sorted population had a purity above 95%. Right away, PBMCs were isolated by Lymphoprep density gradient centrifugation and were stained directly, with no culture step. To minimize batch effects, samples were stained and sorted in pairs, one healthy donor with one patient per experiment. This clone was observed a few times. No cognate antigen has been identified for it. Base qualities are not at hand, and no much larger clone is one base apart. The germline V gene (reference sequence) specifies GTSNPN as CDR1 and SVGIG as CDR2. Ends trimmed: V by 6 bases, J by 6 bases; bases unmatched to a gene: 5. Spanning cysteine to phenylalanine, the CDR3 consists of 12 amino acids. Here the CDR3 DNA is all that survives: 36 bases in frame from base 1.

The sample consisted of naive CD4+ T cells from blood. The cell subset or site label here, explained by the study, means: true naive CD4+ T cells. This chain joins TRBV30 to TRBJ2-7; 10 nucleotides in the junction match TRBD1. This clonotype originated in a man aged 18 to 30 in good health. This receptor carries the CDR3 CACHGQGGEQYF. The DNA is TGTGCCTGTCACGGACAGGGGGGCGAGCAGTACTTC.